The present entry profiles one TCR beta chain with its context. Authors' methods: Cell counts per sample came from amplifying reference gene primers. Libraries were prepared by immunoSEQ multiplex PCR; TCRdb keeps only in-frame clonotypes and omits some of them. D and trimming were read from the DNA, whereas the V and J calls and clone size are those reported in that table. The sample consists of about 26,000 clones, less than 85% of them appearing once. With 5 bases clipped from V and 3 bases from J, the junction kept 8 bases outside the gene matches. This CDR3 comprises 15 residues. Germline V CDR1 and CDR2: MNHEY, SVGAGI. The sample is drawn from a study of blood T cell repertoires in COVID-19. The wider study: Sites across the United States, Italy and Spain contributed samples from acute and convalescent COVID-19. PBMCs, B-cell-depleted T cells, or T cells provided the cDNA or gDNA that made up the material.

The receptor's source is a human donor in a cohort sampled during active COVID-19. The sequenced material came from peripheral blood. The chain carries TRBV6-5 and TRBJ2-7; 9 bases map to TRBD1. In DNA form, the CDR3 reads TGTGCCAGCAGTACCCGGGACAGGGTAGGCTACGAGCAGTACTTC. This codes for CASSTRDRVGYEQYF.